The 29 T cell receptor beta chains presented below share a single source sample, sequenced in a study of vaccination effects on CD4 cells after COVID-19. These TCRs are of unknown antigen specificity. Cells that had been cultured for 10 days were the source of isolated CD4+ T cells. Each participant was given two doses of one vaccine (BNT162b2 or mRNA-1273). Produced via immunoSEQ multiplex PCR; TCRdb's table is partial and in-frame only. The table shows 47,000 or so clones, with about three quarters occurring only once. Source: CD4+ T cells from PBMCs cultured without peptide, taken after COVID-19 vaccination. These receptors were collected from a human donor who received a COVID-19 vaccine.

The chain employs TRBV11-2 and TRBJ2-4, with no clear D. The CDR3 totals 13 residues. The V and J ends lost 3 bases and 11 bases respectively, with 14 bases between them. From germline, CDR1 is SGHAT and CDR2 FQNNGV. As DNA, the CDR3 is TGTGCCAGCAGCTTTGATCAGACACCTTTTCAGTACTTC. Translating gives CASSFDQTPFQYF. Based on the CDR3 plus reference TRBV11-2 and TRBJ2-4, the full variable domain is EAGVAQSPRYKIIEKRQSVAFWCNPISGHATLYWYQQILGQGPKLLIQFQNNGVVDDSQLPKDRFSAERLKGVDSTLKIQPAKLEDSAVYLCASSFDQTPFQYFGAGTRLSVL.

The genes are TRBV18 and TRBJ2-5; D gene unclear. With 5 bases removed from V and 5 bases from J, the gap between germline ends came to 9 bases. Germline V CDR1 and CDR2: KGHSH, LQKENI. This CDR3 is 12 amino acids long. Written as DNA, the CDR3 is TGTGCCAGCTCAACCGCTCGCGAGACCCAGTACTTC. It translates to CASSTARETQYF.

This clone was recorded a few times. This sequence joins TRBV5-6 and TRBJ1-2; TRBD1 matches at 10 bases. The length of the CDR3 is 15 residues. The junction had 9 bases not matched to a gene; V was cut back by 2 bases and J by 8 bases. CDR1 and CDR2 (germline): SGHDT, YYEEEE. The CDR3 DNA reads as TGTGCCAGCAGCTTACTCACCGGGACAGGGGAGGGCTACACCTTC. Amino acid sequence: CASSLLTGTGEGYTF.

This chain links TRBV20-1 with TRBJ1-1, with a weak D call TRBD1 (5 bases). Trimming left V 3 bases short and J 4 bases short, with 12 bases between. The CDR3 extends over 13 amino acids. Germline V gene data show CDR1 as DFQATT and CDR2 as SNEGSKA (reference sequence). The DNA of the CDR3 is TGCAGTGCTAGTAGGCAGGGAGGCACTGAAGCTTTCTTT. It translates to CSASRQGGTEAFF.

V and J are TRBV24-1 and TRBJ1-1; 7 bases fit TRBD1. The germline gives CDR1 KGHDR, CDR2 SFDVKD. V lost 9 bases and J lost 1; bases outside the gene matches: 4. This CDR3 has 13 residues. This chain's CDR3 is CATGDSQNTEAFF. The CDR3 nucleotides are TGTGCCACCGGGGACAGTCAGAACACTGAAGCTTTCTTT.

V and J are TRBV3-1 (or the pseudogene TRBV3-2) and TRBJ2-7; 9 bases map to TRBD1. Germline assignment: CDR1 LGHDT and CDR2 YNNKEL (reference sequence). The CDR3 covers 15 residues. With 4 bases clipped from V and 6 bases from J, the junction kept 10 bases outside the gene matches. CDR3 in amino acids: CASSRRPGTGSEQYF. Here the CDR3 DNA reads TGTGCCAGCAGCCGCCGGCCCGGGACAGGGTCCGAGCAGTACTTC.

V and J are TRBV3-1 (or the pseudogene TRBV3-2) and TRBJ1-6; tentative D call: TRBD1 (5 bases). Trimming cost V 1 base and J 4 bases, with 8 bases left between them. Germline V gives CDR1 LGHDT, CDR2 YNNKEL (reference sequence). The CDR3 totals 15 residues. CDR3 region: CASSQAGFYNSPLHF. The CDR3 DNA is TGTGCCAGCAGCCAAGCAGGGTTTTATAATTCACCCCTCCACTTT.

This clone showed up just a few times. This rearrangement joins TRBV5-1 to TRBJ1-1; possible D gene TRBD1, 6 bases. The germline V gene encodes CDR1 SGHRS and CDR2 YFSETQ. V gave up 0 bases and J gave up 3 bases, with 12 bases separating them. The CDR3 sequence is 15 residues long. CDR3 amino acids: CASSLGDKLYTEAFF. The CDR3 DNA is TGCGCCAGCAGCTTGGGGGACAAACTTTACACTGAAGCTTTCTTT.

This clone is classed as medium-sized (0.01 to 0.1%). CDR3 nucleotides: TGTGCCAGCAGTGCCCAACCCGGACAGGTCTATGGCTACACCTTC. It encodes CASSAQPGQVYGYTF. V and J are TRBV2 and TRBJ1-2; TRBD1 matches 7 bases. V shed 4 bases, J shed 4 bases, and the junction held 9 bases outside the gene matches. The CDR3 is made up of 15 amino acids. Looked up from germline, CDR1 is SNHLY and CDR2 is FYNNEI.

The V and J genes are TRBV5-1 and TRBJ2-2, with D possibly matching TRBD2 (6 bases). The CDR3 is made up of 16 amino acids. The germline V gene has CDR1 SGHRS and CDR2 YFSETQ. Trimming shortened V by 3 bases and J by 4 bases, and 16 bases separated the two germline ends. The CDR3 loop is CASSYDAGSFTGELFF. CDR3 in DNA: TGCGCCAGCAGCTATGATGCGGGATCTTTCACCGGGGAGCTGTTTTTT. Combining the CDR3 with reference TRBV5-1 and TRBJ2-2 gives the whole variable domain KAGVTQTPRYLIKTRGQQVTLSCSPISGHRSVSWYQQTPGQGLQFLFEYFSETQRNKGNFPGRFSGRQFSNSRSEMNVSTLELGDSALYLCASSYDAGSFTGELFFGEGSRLTVL.

Written as DNA, the CDR3 is TGTGCCAGCAGCTTGGCCGGCAGGGGCCTTGGCTACACCTTC. It yields the protein CASSLAGRGLGYTF. The V and J genes are TRBV5-6 and TRBJ1-2, with D perhaps TRBD1 (6 bases). Trimming took off 0 bases at V and 7 bases at J, with 13 bases between the two ends. This CDR3 is built from 14 residues. Germline V CDR1 and CDR2: SGHDT, YYEEEE.

The CDR3 region is CAWSPGPNEKLFF. The CDR3 bases are TGTGCCTGGAGTCCGGGCCCCAATGAAAAACTGTTTTTT. The chain carries TRBV30 and TRBJ1-4; D ambiguous. The V and J ends lost 2 bases and 5 bases respectively, with 9 bases between them. The CDR3 consists of 13 residues. Germline V gene sequence: CDR1 GTSNPN, CDR2 SVGIG (reference sequence).

The chain uses TRBV6-5 and TRBJ1-2; TRBD1 agrees at 8 bases. Trimming cost V 2 bases and J 5 bases; bases outside gene matches: 7. The CDR3 spans 15 residues. Looked up from germline, CDR1 is MNHEY and CDR2 is SVGAGI. The CDR3 region is CASSYRGQVGYGYTF. As DNA, the CDR3 is TGTGCCAGCAGTTACAGGGGACAGGTGGGGTATGGCTACACCTTC.

The V call is TRBV18, the J call TRBJ1-1; D is unresolved. Germline lookup yields CDR1 KGHSH and CDR2 LQKENI. This CDR3 region has 15 residues. V was clipped by 0 bases and J by 1 base, with 9 bases between them. CDR3 DNA: TGTGCCAGCTCACCACCCGTATTGGGGAACACTGAAGCTTTCTTT. Amino acids: CASSPPVLGNTEAFF.

This CDR3 is CASSPDGGSQNTGELFF. Here the CDR3 DNA reads TGCGCCAGCAGCCCGGACGGAGGGAGCCAGAACACCGGGGAGCTGTTTTTT. This rearrangement joins TRBV5-1 to TRBJ2-2; maybe TRBD2 (6 bases). Germline CDR1 reads SGHRS; CDR2 reads YFSETQ. The CDR3 sequence is 17 residues long. The V end was cut by 4 bases, the J end by 1 base, with 17 bases between.

DNA for the CDR3: TGCGCCAGCAGCTTGGTCGGTTTTGGAGACGAGCAGTACTTC. Translated: CASSLVGFGDEQYF. The chain employs TRBV5-1 and TRBJ2-7; no definite D call. Germline V lookup: CDR1 SGHRS, CDR2 YFSETQ. The CDR3 is 14 residues long. Trimming took 0 bases from V and 5 from J, leaving 12 bases between them.

The J gene is TRBJ1-2, the V gene TRBV6-6; D not resolved. The germline CDR1 and CDR2 sequences are MNHNY and SVGAGI (reference sequence). The CDR3 is 13 amino acids. V lost 2 bases to trimming and J lost 6 bases, with 10 bases between them. CDR3 sequence: CASSYGARDGYTF. CDR3 coding DNA: TGTGCCAGCAGTTACGGTGCCAGAGATGGCTACACCTTC.

This sequence joins TRBV30 and TRBJ1-1, with a weak D call TRBD1 (6 bases). Germline lookup yields CDR1 GTSNPN and CDR2 SVGIG (reference sequence). CDR3 length equals 12 residues. The CDR3 nucleotides are TGTGCATACGGACAGCCGAACACTGAAGCTTTCTTT. Amino acids: CAYGQPNTEAFF.

This clone was seen a few times. J is TRBJ2-3 and V is TRBV5-4; D is perhaps TRBD2 (6 bases). Looked up from germline, CDR1 is SGHNT and CDR2 is YYREEE (reference sequence). This CDR3 contains 13 residues. V lost 4 bases, J lost 4 bases, and 10 bases lay in between. DNA for the CDR3: TGTGCCAGCAGCAACGCGGGGTCAGATACGCAGTATTTT. Amino acid sequence: CASSNAGSDTQYF.

This rearrangement joins TRBV6-5 to TRBJ2-1; the D is unclear. From germline, CDR1 is MNHEY and CDR2 SVGAGI. The CDR3 contains 16 residues. With 0 bases removed from V and 8 bases from J, the gap between germline ends came to 17 bases. In DNA form, the CDR3 reads TGTGCCAGCAGTTACTCGAATCAACCAGGTCAGGATGAGCAGTTCTTC. Its translation is CASSYSNQPGQDEQFF.

The V and J genes are TRBV10-2 and TRBJ2-1, with D perhaps TRBD1 (6 bases). CDR1 is WSHSY and CDR2 is SAAADI in the germline V gene. Trimming cost V 7 bases and J 10 bases, with 11 bases left between them. This CDR3 has 11 residues. CDR3 nucleotides: TGCGCCAGCATGGAAAGGGGGGAGCAGTTCTTC. Translating gives CASMERGEQFF.

The gene calls are TRBV27 and TRBJ2-4; D gene unclear. The CDR3 runs 13 residues. Germline CDR1 and CDR2: MNHEY and SMNVEV (reference sequence). The V gene lost 7 bases and the J gene lost 0 bases, with 7 bases spanning the gap. The chain's CDR3 is CASMELAKNIQYF. In DNA form, the CDR3 reads TGTGCCAGCATGGAGCTAGCCAAAAACATTCAGTACTTC.

This clone was seen a few times. The CDR3 nucleotides read TGTGCCAGCAGCTTAGGAGGGGGGACGTATGAAAAACTGTTTTTT. This sequence encodes CASSLGGGTYEKLFF. The rearrangement links TRBV7-9 to TRBJ1-4, with TRBD1 as a possible D gene (6 bases). V lost 1 base and J 6 bases, leaving 12 bases between the germline ends. The CDR3 is 15 amino acids. The germline V gene has CDR1 SEHNR and CDR2 FQNEAQ (reference sequence).

This clone was found once. The chain couples TRBV10-3 to TRBJ2-7, with 13 positions matching TRBD2. V was clipped by 10 bases and J by 6 bases; unmatched bases: 6. The CDR3 is 13 amino acids. Germline V gives CDR1 ENHRY, CDR2 SYGVKD. CDR3 loop: CATTGLAGSEQYF. CDR3 coding DNA: TGTGCCACTACGGGACTAGCGGGATCCGAGCAGTACTTC.

The genes are TRBV7-9 and TRBJ2-5; 10 positions agree with TRBD2. J was trimmed by 5 bases and V by 4 bases; bases with no gene match: 10. The CDR3 consists of 16 residues. The germline V gene encodes CDR1 SEHNR and CDR2 FQNEAQ (reference sequence). CDR3: CASSSSGGAGGETQYF. CDR3 in DNA: TGTGCCAGCAGCTCAAGCGGGGGGGCCGGAGGCGAGACCCAGTACTTC.

The gene calls are TRBV19 and TRBJ2-6, with TRBD2 matching 8 bases. The V gene's germline CDR1 is LNHDA and CDR2 SQIVND (reference sequence). Unmatched junction bases numbered 6, after V lost 5 bases and J lost 0 bases. This CDR3 region has 17 residues. CDR3 in amino acids: CASSSASGYSGANVLTF. The DNA of the CDR3 is TGTGCCAGTAGTTCGGCTAGCGGGTACTCTGGGGCCAACGTCCTGACTTTC.

The J gene is TRBJ1-1, the V gene TRBV19; unclear D gene. V lost 2 bases to trimming and J lost 1 base, with 11 bases between them. The germline gives CDR1 LNHDA, CDR2 SQIVND (reference sequence). The CDR3 covers 15 residues. CDR3 sequence reads: CASSILVGGNTEAFF. CDR3 in DNA: TGTGCCAGTAGTATACTAGTCGGTGGGAACACTGAAGCTTTCTTT.

The rearrangement joins TRBV2 to TRBJ2-3, with TRBD2 matching over 11 bases. Germline V gene sequence: CDR1 SNHLY, CDR2 FYNNEI. The V segment lost 0 bases and the J segment 1 base; nucleotides outside the gene matches: 3. The CDR3 loop spans 17 amino acids. The CDR3 coding sequence is TGTGCCAGCAGTGAAGCGGTACTAGCGGGAGGCACAGATACGCAGTATTTT. As protein: CASSEAVLAGGTDTQYF.

The chain is built from TRBV9 and TRBJ2-2, with D possibly TRBD2 on 6 matching bases. CDR1 and CDR2 (germline): SGDLS, YYNGEE. This CDR3 has 16 residues. V was clipped by 0 bases and J by 5 bases, with 14 bases between them. The CDR3 DNA reads TGTGCCAGCAGCGTAGGGGCACTAGCTGGGACCGGGGAGCTGTTTTTT. Translated, it gives CASSVGALAGTGELFF. The full variable domain, with the rest looked up from reference TRBV9 and TRBJ2-2, is DSGVTQTPKHLITATGQRVTLRCSPRSGDLSVYWYQQSLDQGLQFLIQYYNGEERAKGNILERFSAQQFPDLHSELNLSSLELGDSALYFCASSVGALAGTGELFFGEGSRLTVL.